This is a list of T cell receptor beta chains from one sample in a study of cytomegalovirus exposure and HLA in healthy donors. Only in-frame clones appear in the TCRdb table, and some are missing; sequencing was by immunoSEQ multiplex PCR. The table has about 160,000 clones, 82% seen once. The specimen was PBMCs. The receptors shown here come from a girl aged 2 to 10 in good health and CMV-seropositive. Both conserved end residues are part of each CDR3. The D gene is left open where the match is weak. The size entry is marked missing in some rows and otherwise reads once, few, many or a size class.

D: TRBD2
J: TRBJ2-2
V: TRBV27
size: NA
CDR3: CASSFSGLAGITGELFF
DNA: TGTGCCAGCAGTTTCTCAGGACTAGCGGGGATCACCGGGGAGCTGTTTTTT

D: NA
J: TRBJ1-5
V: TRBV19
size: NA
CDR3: CASRWWEESNQPQHF
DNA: TGTGCCAGTAGATGGTGGGAGGAGTCCAATCAGCCCCAGCATTTT

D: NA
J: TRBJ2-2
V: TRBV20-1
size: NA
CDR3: CSARDQGELFF
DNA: TGCAGTGCTAGAGATCAGGGGGAGCTGTTTTTT

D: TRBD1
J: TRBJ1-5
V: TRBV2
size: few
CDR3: CASSARGAEPQHF
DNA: TGTGCCAGCAGTGCCAGGGGGGCAGAGCCCCAGCATTTT

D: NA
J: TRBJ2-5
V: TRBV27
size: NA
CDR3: CASSRLPEVETQYF
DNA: TGTGCCAGCAGCCGACTCCCCGAGGTAGAGACCCAGTACTTC

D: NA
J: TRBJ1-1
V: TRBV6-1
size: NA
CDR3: CASSDSPGDTEAFF
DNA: TGTGCCAGCAGTGATTCACCCGGGGACACTGAAGCTTTCTTT

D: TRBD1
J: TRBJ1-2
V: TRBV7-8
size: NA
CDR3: CASSLGGGTGVSGYTF
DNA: TGTGCCAGCAGCTTAGGAGGGGGGACAGGGGTATCCGGCTACACCTTC

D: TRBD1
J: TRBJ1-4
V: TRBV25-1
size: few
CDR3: CASSEWGTGSLFF
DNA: TGTGCCAGCAGTGAATGGGGGACAGGGAGTCTGTTTTTT

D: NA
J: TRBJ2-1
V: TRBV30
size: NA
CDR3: CAHTRGASYNEQFF
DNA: TGTGCCCACACCCGAGGCGCCTCCTACAATGAGCAGTTCTTC

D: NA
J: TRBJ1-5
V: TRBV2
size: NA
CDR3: CASSPGARSQPQHF
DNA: TGTGCCAGCAGTCCAGGGGCGAGAAGTCAGCCCCAGCATTTT

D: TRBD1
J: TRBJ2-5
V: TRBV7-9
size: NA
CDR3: CASSSQDRRETQYF
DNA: TGTGCCAGCAGCTCACAGGACAGGCGGGAGACCCAGTACTTC

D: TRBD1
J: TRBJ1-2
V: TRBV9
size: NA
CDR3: CASSVEGQGSYGYTF
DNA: TGTGCCAGCAGCGTAGAGGGACAGGGGAGCTATGGCTACACCTTC

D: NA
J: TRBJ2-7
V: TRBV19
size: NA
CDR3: CASKGWGNSYEQYF
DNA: TGTGCCAGTAAAGGGTGGGGCAATTCCTACGAGCAGTACTTC

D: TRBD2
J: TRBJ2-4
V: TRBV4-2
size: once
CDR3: CASSQDQFGAGVSKNIQYF
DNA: TGTGCCAGCAGCCAAGATCAGTTCGGGGCGGGGGTGTCCAAAAACATTCAGTACTTC

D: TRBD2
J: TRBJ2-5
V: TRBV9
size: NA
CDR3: CASSARRRGLAEETQYF
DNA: TGTGCCAGCAGCGCTCGCCGGCGGGGACTAGCGGAAGAGACCCAGTACTTC

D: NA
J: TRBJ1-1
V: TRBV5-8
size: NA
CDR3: CASSRGGTEAFF
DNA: TGTGCCAGCAGCAGGGGGGGGACTGAAGCTTTCTTT

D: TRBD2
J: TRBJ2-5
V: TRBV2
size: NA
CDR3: CASRGLAYQETQYF
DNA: TGTGCCAGCAGGGGACTAGCGTACCAAGAGACCCAGTACTTC

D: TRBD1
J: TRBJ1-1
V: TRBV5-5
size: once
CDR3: CASSQVGRRGGKNTEAFF
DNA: TGTGCCAGCAGCCAAGTTGGGAGGAGAGGGGGCAAAAACACTGAAGCTTTCTTT

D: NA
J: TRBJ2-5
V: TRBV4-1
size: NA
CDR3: CASSRLFLQETQYF
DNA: TGCGCCAGCAGCCGTTTATTCCTCCAAGAGACCCAGTACTTC

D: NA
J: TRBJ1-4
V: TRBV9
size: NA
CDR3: CASSGSGAPTNEKLFF
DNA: TGTGCCAGCAGCGGATCAGGGGCCCCAACTAATGAAAAACTGTTTTTT

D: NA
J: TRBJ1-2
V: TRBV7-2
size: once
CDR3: CASSRRGTGNYGHTF
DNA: TGTGCCAGCAGCCGTAGAGGAACAGGGAACTATGGCCACACCTTC

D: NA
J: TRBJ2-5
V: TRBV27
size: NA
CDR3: CASSPIGLGTKETQYF
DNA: TGTGCCAGCAGTCCCATCGGACTAGGGACAAAAGAGACCCAGTACTTC

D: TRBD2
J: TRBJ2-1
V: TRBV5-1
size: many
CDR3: CASRGSGRGIGAQFF
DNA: TGCGCCAGCAGAGGTAGCGGGAGGGGGATAGGGGCCCAGTTCTTC

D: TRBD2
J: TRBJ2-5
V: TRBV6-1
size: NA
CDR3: CAVPSGRGKTQYF
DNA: TGTGCCGTACCTAGCGGGAGAGGAAAGACCCAGTACTTC

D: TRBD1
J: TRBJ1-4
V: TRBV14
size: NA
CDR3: CASSQDQGTATNEKLFF
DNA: TGTGCCAGCAGCCAAGATCAGGGGACAGCAACTAATGAAAAACTGTTTTTT

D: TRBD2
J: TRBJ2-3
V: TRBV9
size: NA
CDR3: CASSVGDPGLLRTDTQYF
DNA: TGTGCCAGCAGCGTAGGTGACCCGGGACTACTTCGCACAGATACGCAGTATTTT

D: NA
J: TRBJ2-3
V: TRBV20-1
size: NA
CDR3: CSANQGDTQYF
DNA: TGCAGTGCTAACCAGGGGGATACGCAGTATTTT

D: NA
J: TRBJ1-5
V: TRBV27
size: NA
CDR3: CASSLFVSSNQPQHF
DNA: TGTGCCAGCAGTTTATTCGTGAGTAGCAATCAGCCCCAGCATTTT

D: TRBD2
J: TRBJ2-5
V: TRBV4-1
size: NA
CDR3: CASSQGGRETQYF
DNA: TGCGCCAGCAGCCAGGGGGGGAGGGAGACCCAGTACTTC

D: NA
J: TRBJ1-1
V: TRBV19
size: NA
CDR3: CASSAITGYTEAFF
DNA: TGTGCCAGTAGCGCCATCACAGGGTACACTGAAGCTTTCTTT

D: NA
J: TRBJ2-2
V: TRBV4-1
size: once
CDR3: CASRDRPTGELFF
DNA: TGCGCCAGCAGGGACAGACCCACCGGGGAGCTGTTTTTT

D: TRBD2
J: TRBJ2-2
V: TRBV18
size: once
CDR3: CASSPGSGRAAEELFF
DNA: TGTGCCAGCTCACCAGGAAGCGGGAGGGCCGCCGAGGAGCTGTTTTTT

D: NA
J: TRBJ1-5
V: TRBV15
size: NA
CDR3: CATSRVEGSYFNQPQHF
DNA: TGTGCCACCAGCAGAGTGGAGGGAAGCTATTTCAATCAGCCCCAGCATTTT

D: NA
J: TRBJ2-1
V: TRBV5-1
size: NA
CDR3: CASSLAGPVNEQFF
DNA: TGCGCCAGCAGCTTGGCTGGGCCCGTCAATGAGCAGTTCTTC

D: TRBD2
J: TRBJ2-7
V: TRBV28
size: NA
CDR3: CASSFGQRLAGGGAYEQYF
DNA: TGTGCCAGCAGTTTCGGGCAGAGACTAGCGGGAGGCGGAGCCTACGAGCAGTACTTC

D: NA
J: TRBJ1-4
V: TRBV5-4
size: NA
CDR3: CASSSREADEKLFF
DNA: TGTGCCAGCAGCTCGCGCGAAGCCGATGAAAAACTGTTTTTT

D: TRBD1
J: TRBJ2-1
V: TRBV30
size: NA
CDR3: CAWSGWDREAEQFF
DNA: TGTGCCTGGAGTGGCTGGGACAGGGAGGCTGAGCAGTTCTTC

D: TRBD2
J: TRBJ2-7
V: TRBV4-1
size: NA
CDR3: CASSQGSGMVYEQYF
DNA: TGCGCCAGCAGCCAAGGTAGCGGGATGGTCTACGAGCAGTACTTC

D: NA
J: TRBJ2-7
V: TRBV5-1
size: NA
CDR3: CASRDSWKDEQYF
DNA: TGCGCCAGCCGGGACTCTTGGAAAGACGAGCAGTACTTC

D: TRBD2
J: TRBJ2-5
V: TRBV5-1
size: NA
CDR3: CASSLKLGSGINQETQYF
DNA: TGCGCCAGCAGCCTAAAACTGGGTAGCGGGATAAACCAAGAGACCCAGTACTTC

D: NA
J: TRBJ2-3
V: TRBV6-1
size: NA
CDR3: CASSDYFPTDTQYF
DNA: TGTGCCAGCAGTGATTATTTCCCCACAGATACGCAGTATTTT

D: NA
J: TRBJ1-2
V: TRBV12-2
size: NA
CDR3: CASRLDVRSGYGYTF
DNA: TGTGCAAGTCGCTTAGATGTCAGGTCTGGCTATGGCTACACCTTC

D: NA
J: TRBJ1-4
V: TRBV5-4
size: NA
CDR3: CASSTTPGRTNEKLFF
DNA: TGTGCCAGTTCTACGACCCCGGGGAGGACTAATGAAAAACTGTTTTTT

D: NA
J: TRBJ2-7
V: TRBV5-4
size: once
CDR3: CASSLLPGDYEQYF
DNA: TGTGCCAGCAGCTTGTTACCGGGAGATTACGAGCAGTACTTC

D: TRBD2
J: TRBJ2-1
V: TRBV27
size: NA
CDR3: CASTQDGGGTNEQFF
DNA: TGTGCCAGCACCCAAGACGGGGGGGGCACCAATGAGCAGTTCTTC

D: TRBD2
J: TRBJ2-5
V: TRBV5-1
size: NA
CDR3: CASSLSAGYQETQYF
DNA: TGCGCCAGCAGCTTATCAGCGGGGTACCAAGAGACCCAGTACTTC

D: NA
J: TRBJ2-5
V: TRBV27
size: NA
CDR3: CASSEAKTQYF
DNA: TGTGCCAGCAGTGAAGCGAAGACCCAGTACTTC

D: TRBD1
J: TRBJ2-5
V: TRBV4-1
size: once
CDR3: CASSPGQGGETQYF
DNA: TGCGCCAGCAGCCCCGGACAGGGCGGGGAGACCCAGTACTTC

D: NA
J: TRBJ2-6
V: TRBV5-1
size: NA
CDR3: CASSLLGQTISGANVLTF
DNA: TGCGCCAGCAGCTTGTTAGGACAAACTATCTCTGGGGCCAACGTCCTGACTTTC

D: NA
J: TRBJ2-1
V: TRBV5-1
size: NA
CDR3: CASSNNYNEQFF
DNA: TGCGCCAGCAGCAACAATTACAATGAGCAGTTCTTC

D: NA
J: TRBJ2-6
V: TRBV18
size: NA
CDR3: CASSAGAGANVLTF
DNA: TGTGCCAGCTCAGCCGGGGCTGGGGCCAACGTCCTGACTTTC

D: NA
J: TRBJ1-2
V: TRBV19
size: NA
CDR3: CATSHPDSARQGYTF
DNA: TGTGCCACTTCACACCCGGACTCCGCCAGGCAGGGCTACACCTTC

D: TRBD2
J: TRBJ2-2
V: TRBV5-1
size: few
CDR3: CASSLSGLAGHTGELFF
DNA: TGCGCCAGCAGCTTGTCTGGCCTAGCGGGCCACACCGGGGAGCTGTTTTTT

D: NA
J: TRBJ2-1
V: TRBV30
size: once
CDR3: CAWSVGLATYNEQFF
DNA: TGTGCCTGGAGTGTGGGGCTAGCGACCTACAATGAGCAGTTCTTC

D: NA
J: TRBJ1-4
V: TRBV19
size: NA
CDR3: CASKAGLGAGGEKLFF
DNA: TGTGCCAGTAAAGCAGGGTTGGGGGCAGGTGGTGAAAAGCTGTTTTTT

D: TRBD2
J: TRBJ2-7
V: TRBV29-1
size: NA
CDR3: CSVDKRRLAGVVILSYEQYF
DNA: TGCAGCGTTGATAAGAGGAGACTAGCGGGAGTTGTAATCCTTTCCTACGAGCAGTACTTC

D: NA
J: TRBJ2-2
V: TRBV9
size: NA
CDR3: CASSALRGKGELFF
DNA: TGTGCCAGCAGCGCACTCAGGGGAAAGGGGGAGCTGTTTTTT

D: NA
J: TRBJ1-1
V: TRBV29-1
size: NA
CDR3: CSASGEAFF
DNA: TGCAGCGCTTCAGGGGAAGCTTTCTTT

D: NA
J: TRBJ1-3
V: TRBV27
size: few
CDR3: CASRGDINSGNTIYF
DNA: TGTGCCAGCAGGGGGGACATTAACTCTGGAAACACCATATATTTT

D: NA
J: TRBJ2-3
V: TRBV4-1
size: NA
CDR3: CASSRSRSSTDTQYF
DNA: TGCGCCAGCAGCCGATCTAGAAGTAGCACAGATACGCAGTATTTT